Each of the 4 T cell receptor beta chains below was sequenced from the same sample in a study of T cell repertoires in aging, cancer and after chemotherapy (dated by TCRdb to the late 2010s). TCR beta rearrangements were amplified from genomic DNA extracted from peripheral blood rather than from sorted cells or RNA. Sequencing relied on an Illumina MiSeq. Using a mixed TRB-A/B primer pool, multiplex touch-down PCR amplified rearranged TRB sequences covering the V, D and J segments. The public reads were reanalyzed by TCRdb: fastp trimming at Q25, MiXCR alignment, in-frame beta chains only. Merged by CDR3 protein, the rows form single entries marked with the most common genes and DNA. The sample has about 2,900 distinct CDR3 sequences on record, 33% of them singletons. The ten most abundant clones make up about two thirds of the sample. The sample comprised blood. The receptors derive from a human donor with a solid tumor.

For this clonotype: This sequence may be a read error, since a much larger clone differs from it by one base. The rearrangement joins TRBV12-3 or TRBV12-4 to TRBJ2-3; 10 nucleotides match TRBD2. This CDR3 comprises 15 residues. The CDR3 loop reads CANSLSGGATDTQYF. The DNA for the CDR3 is TGTGCCAACAGTTTAAGCGGGGGGGCCACAGATACGCAGTATTTT.

V and J are TRBV20-1 and TRBJ2-1; TRBD1 matches at 10 bases. Trimming at V came to 7 bases and at J to 9 bases, leaving 15 bases not matched to a gene. Germline CDR1 DFQATT, CDR2 SNEGSKA (reference sequence). This CDR3 spans 15 amino acids. CDR3 residues: CSVELRDRGPGEQFF. The CDR3 DNA reads TGCAGTGTTGAGCTCCGAGACAGGGGGCCGGGTGAGCAGTTCTTC.

The chain recombines TRBV6-5 with TRBJ2-5; 7 bases align to TRBD2. From germline, CDR1 is MNHEY and CDR2 SVGAGI. The V gene end was trimmed by 5 bases and the J gene end by 1 base; junction bases not matched to a gene: 4. CDR3 length equals 14 residues. The CDR3 region is CASSEVAGQETQYF. In nucleotides, the CDR3 is TGTGCCAGCAGTGAGGTAGCGGGCCAAGAGACCCAGTACTTC.

This clonotype rates as medium-sized. The CDR3 reads CASSPITGELFF. DNA for the CDR3: TGTGCCAGCAGTCCCATCACCGGGGAGCTGTTTTTT. V is TRBV7-6 and J is TRBJ2-2; no definite D call. The germline gives CDR1 SGHVS, CDR2 FNYEAQ. CDR3 length: 12 amino acids. The germline V and J ends were trimmed by 6 bases and 4 bases, with 6 bases remaining between them.